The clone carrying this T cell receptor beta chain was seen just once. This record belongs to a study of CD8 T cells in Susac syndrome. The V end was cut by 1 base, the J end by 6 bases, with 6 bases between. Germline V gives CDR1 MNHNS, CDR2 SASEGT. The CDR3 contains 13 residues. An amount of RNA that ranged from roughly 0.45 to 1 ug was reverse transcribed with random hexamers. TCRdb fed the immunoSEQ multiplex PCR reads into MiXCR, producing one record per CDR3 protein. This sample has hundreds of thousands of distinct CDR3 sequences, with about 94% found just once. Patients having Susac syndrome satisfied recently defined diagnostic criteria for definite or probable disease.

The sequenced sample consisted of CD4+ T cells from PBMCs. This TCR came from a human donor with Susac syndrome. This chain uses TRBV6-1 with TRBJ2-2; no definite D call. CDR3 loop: CASSEGSPGELFF. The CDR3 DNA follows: TGTGCCAGCAGTGAAGGCTCTCCCGGGGAGCTGTTTTTT.